The 10 T cell receptor beta chains below were found in one sample sequenced in a study of shared clonotypes between healthy human individuals. Naive CD8 cells comprised CD45RO-negative, CCR7-positively selected cells, excluding terminally differentiated effector memory CD45RA+ cells. Some clones are missing from TCRdb's copy, which holds only in-frame ones; the method was immunoSEQ multiplex PCR. The repertoire holds 650,000 to 800,000 clones, with roughly 94% as singletons. Sequencing input: naive CD8+ T cells sorted from blood. The receptors were gathered from a man between 25 and 39 years old in good health.

The V call is TRBV30, the J call TRBJ2-1; 10 positions match TRBD2. The CDR3 sequence is 15 residues long. J gave up 8 bases and V 0 bases, and 7 bases lay outside the gene matches. Germline loops: CDR1 GTSNPN, CDR2 SVGIG (reference sequence). CDR3 sequence: CAWSVRSGRGDEQFF. For the CDR3, the DNA is TGTGCCTGGAGTGTAAGGAGCGGGAGGGGGGATGAGCAGTTCTTC. Full variable domain (remainder filled in from reference TRBV30 and TRBJ2-1): SQTIHQWPATLVQPVGSPLSLECTVEGTSNPNLYWYRQAAGRGLQLLFYSVGIGQISSEVPQNLSASRPQDRQFILSSKKLLLSDSGFYLCAWSVRSGRGDEQFFGPGTRLTVL.

The J gene is TRBJ2-7, the V gene TRBV9; 9 positions agree with TRBD2. The V segment lost 4 bases and the J segment 3 bases; nucleotides outside the gene matches: 8. The germline V gene has CDR1 SGDLS and CDR2 YYNGEE. The CDR3 is 15 residues long. The CDR3 DNA is TGTGCCAGCAGCTCTACTAGCGGGTTAATCTACGAGCAGTACTTC. Protein product: CASSSTSGLIYEQYF.

This chain connects TRBV4-1 to TRBJ2-2, with 7 bases fitting TRBD2. This CDR3 spans 22 amino acids. Germline V gives CDR1 MGHRA, CDR2 YSYEKL. Losses at the gene ends were 4 bases for V and 3 bases for J; bases not matched to a gene: 26. The CDR3 sequence is CASSPLPGGLVPSLTDTGELFF. Here the CDR3 DNA reads TGCGCCAGCAGCCCCCTCCCAGGAGGACTAGTTCCCTCTTTGACGGACACCGGGGAGCTGTTTTTT.

The V gene is TRBV11-2, the J gene TRBJ2-1, with D possibly matching TRBD2 (5 bases). V was pared by 5 bases and J by 12 bases, with 14 bases between. CDR3 length: 12 amino acids. Germline V lookup: CDR1 SGHAT, CDR2 FQNNGV. CDR3 region: CASSADSSLQFF. The DNA of the CDR3 is TGTGCCAGCAGCGCGGACTCATCCTTGCAGTTCTTC.

The chain recombines TRBV7-3 with TRBJ2-3; D gene uncertain. CDR3 length: 13 amino acids. Germline V gene data show CDR1 as SGHTA and CDR2 as FQGTGA. V dropped 3 bases and J dropped 4 bases, with 8 bases sitting between them. Here the CDR3 reads CASSFSNADTQYF. CDR3 nucleotide sequence: TGTGCCAGCAGCTTTTCCAACGCAGATACGCAGTATTTT. The variable domain in full, with the rest retrieved from reference TRBV7-3 and TRBJ2-3, is GAGVSQTPSNKVTEKGKYVELRCDPISGHTALYWYRQSLGQGPEFLIYFQGTGAADDSGLPNDRFFAVRPEGSVSTLKIQRTERGDSAVYLCASSFSNADTQYFGPGTRLTVL.

The genes are TRBV28 and TRBJ2-6; D is undetermined. V was pared by 2 bases and J by 2 bases, with 13 bases between. Germline-derived CDR1 and CDR2 are MDHEN and SYDVKM. The CDR3 spans 17 residues. The CDR3 loop reads CASSLEVGKAGANVLTF. The CDR3 DNA is TGTGCCAGCAGTTTAGAGGTAGGGAAAGCTGGGGCCAACGTCCTGACTTTC.

The chain has TRBV11-2 and TRBJ1-5; D is possibly TRBD1 (6 bases). V lost 5 bases and J lost 5, with 16 bases in between. Germline loops: CDR1 SGHAT, CDR2 FQNNGV. This CDR3 is 15 amino acids long. The CDR3 protein is CASSLLGGLHQPQHF. DNA for the CDR3: TGTGCCAGCAGCCTTCTTGGGGGGCTCCATCAGCCCCAGCATTTT. The full variable domain, completed using reference TRBV11-2 and TRBJ1-5, is EAGVAQSPRYKIIEKRQSVAFWCNPISGHATLYWYQQILGQGPKLLIQFQNNGVVDDSQLPKDRFSAERLKGVDSTLKIQPAKLEDSAVYLCASSLLGGLHQPQHFGDGTRLSIL.

This chain connects TRBV7-9 to TRBJ2-7; 8 bases fit TRBD1. The CDR3 is 15 amino acids. The V and J ends lost 5 bases and 4 bases, in that order; junction bases with no gene match: 10. Germline V CDR1 and CDR2: SEHNR, FQNEAQ (reference sequence). The CDR3 region has the DNA TGTGCCAGCAGCCCAGGACAGGGCAGGCAGTACGAGCAGTACTTC. It specifies CASSPGQGRQYEQYF. Supplemented by reference TRBV7-9 and TRBJ2-7, the full variable domain reads DTGVSQNPRHKITKRGQNVTFRCDPISEHNRLYWYRQTLGQGPEFLTYFQNEAQLEKSRLLSDRFSAERPKGSFSTLEIQRTEQGDSAMYLCASSPGQGRQYEQYFGPGTRLTVT.

This clone showed up just once. The V call is TRBV4-3, the J call TRBJ2-7; 9 bases are a match to TRBD2. Germline CDR1 and CDR2: LGHNA and YSLEER. Trimming took 0 bases from V and 1 from J; bases not matched to a gene: 4. The CDR3 has 16 amino acids. CDR3 protein: CASSQEASGKSYEQYF. CDR3 coding DNA: TGCGCCAGCAGCCAAGAGGCTAGCGGGAAGTCCTACGAGCAGTACTTC.

The J gene is TRBJ2-7, the V gene TRBV30, with D perhaps TRBD2 (6 bases). Trimming removed 5 bases at V and 7 bases at J, with 15 bases between. The CDR3 loop spans 12 amino acids. Germline V gives CDR1 GTSNPN, CDR2 SVGIG (reference sequence). CDR3 loop: CAWRGLSGEQYF. DNA for the CDR3: TGTGCCTGGCGGGGCCTTAGCGGAGAGCAGTACTTC.